Following are 15 T cell receptor beta chains from one sample sequenced in a study of cytotoxic CD8 clonotypes in ibrutinib-treated CLL. Assay used: immunoSEQ multiplex PCR; TCRdb lists only in-frame clones, some missing. The sample has hundreds of thousands of clones, 60% to 75% seen once; the top ten hold about 16%. Material: PBMCs, obtained after 24 months of ibrutinib treatment. All receptors derive from a human donor with chronic lymphocytic leukemia.

V is TRBV2 and J is TRBJ2-7; TRBD2 aligns across 9 bases. Per the germline V gene, CDR1 is SNHLY and CDR2 is FYNNEI. The CDR3 length is 17 residues. V lost 7 bases, J lost 3 bases, and 16 bases stayed unmatched. This CDR3 is CASMQGGLAGGFYEQYF. CDR3 in DNA: TGTGCCAGCATGCAGGGTGGTCTGGCGGGAGGGTTCTACGAGCAGTACTTC.

J is TRBJ2-1 and V is TRBV2; D is perhaps TRBD1 (6 bases). Germline lookup yields CDR1 SNHLY and CDR2 FYNNEI. CDR3 length: 14 residues. The V and J ends lost 9 bases and 0 bases respectively, with 12 bases between them. Written as DNA, the CDR3 is TGTGCCAGTTTGGGACACCTCTCCTACAATGAGCAGTTCTTC. This sequence encodes CASLGHLSYNEQFF.

The CDR3 loop is CASSETVYEQYF. DNA of the CDR3: TGCGCCAGCAGTGAGACAGTCTACGAGCAGTACTTC. This chain connects TRBV10-2 to TRBJ2-7; D unresolved. There are 12 residues in the CDR3. Germline V gene sequence: CDR1 WSHSY, CDR2 SAAADI. V shed 2 bases and J shed 3 bases, with 5 bases lying between them.

The J gene is TRBJ2-2, the V gene TRBV29-1; D gene unclear. CDR1 SQVTM and CDR2 ANQGSEA come from the germline V gene. V dropped 5 bases and J dropped 5 bases, with 6 bases sitting between them. The CDR3 has 11 residues. The CDR3 DNA sequence: TGCAGCGTTTCAGAGACCGGGGAGCTGTTTTTT. It is translated as CSVSETGELFF.

This clone was observed a handful of times. The chain couples TRBV4-1 to TRBJ2-5; D is tentatively TRBD1 or TRBD2 (5 bases each). The V gene's germline CDR1 is MGHRA and CDR2 YSYEKL. The CDR3 loop spans 15 amino acids. V lost 3 bases to trimming and J lost 1 base, with 12 bases between them. CDR3 in amino acids: CASSQGPSGQETQYF. CDR3 sequence (DNA): TGCGCCAGCAGCCAGGGACCAAGCGGCCAAGAGACCCAGTACTTC.

This clone was seen a handful of times. The rearrangement joins TRBV29-1 to TRBJ2-1; D tentatively reads TRBD1 or TRBD2 (5 bases each). Germline V CDR1 and CDR2: SQVTM, ANQGSEA. CDR3 length: 11 amino acids. V gave up 6 bases and J gave up 15 bases, with 18 bases separating them. This CDR3 reads CSVTTGTSLFF. Here the CDR3 DNA reads TGCAGCGTAACGACCGGGACCTCTCTGTTCTTC.

The rearrangement links TRBV27 to TRBJ2-7, with D tentatively TRBD1 (6 bases). The V and J ends lost 4 bases and 5 bases respectively, with 15 bases between them. There are 14 residues in the CDR3. Per germline, CDR1 MNHEY and CDR2 SMNVEV (reference sequence). DNA for the CDR3: TGTGCCAGCAGTTCTTACAGGGTTTTGCACGAGCAGTACTTC. It yields the protein CASSSYRVLHEQYF.

The chain is built from TRBV10-3 and TRBJ2-2; 9 bases map to TRBD1. CDR3 length: 17 amino acids. CDR1 ENHRY and CDR2 SYGVKD come from the germline V gene. Trimming took 5 bases from V and 1 from J; bases not matched to a gene: 8. CDR3 DNA: TGTGCCATCAGTACAGGGGGCGGTGTAGGGAACACCGGGGAGCTGTTTTTT. This gives the protein CAISTGGGVGNTGELFF.

This clone was counted a few times. The chain has TRBV5-4 and TRBJ1-2; D might be TRBD1 (6 bases). The CDR3 has 15 residues. The V end was cut by 4 bases, the J end by 1 base, with 14 bases between. Germline-derived CDR1 and CDR2 are SGHNT and YYREEE (reference sequence). The DNA of the CDR3 is TGTGCCAGCAGCATCGGACAGATGTTTAACTATGGCTACACCTTC. This translates into CASSIGQMFNYGYTF.

The chain employs TRBV28 and TRBJ1-5, with TRBD1 matching 9 bases. The CDR3 runs to 15 residues. Trimming took 10 bases from V and 6 from J; bases not matched to a gene: 13. Germline-derived CDR1 and CDR2 are MDHEN and SYDVKM. CDR3 sequence reads: CATTTITGGFQPQHF. The CDR3 DNA sequence: TGTGCCACCACAACGATAACAGGGGGCTTTCAGCCCCAGCATTTT.

This chain joins TRBV9 and TRBJ2-7; unclear D gene. V dropped 0 bases and J dropped 5 bases, with 9 bases sitting between them. Germline CDR1 and CDR2: SGDLS and YYNGEE. The CDR3 runs to 13 residues. Here the CDR3 reads CASSVGLAHEQYF. CDR3 nucleotides: TGTGCCAGCAGCGTAGGATTAGCCCACGAGCAGTACTTC.

The chain combines TRBV29-1 with TRBJ2-5; 12 bases are a match to TRBD1. J was trimmed by 4 bases and V by 4 bases; bases with no gene match: 7. Germline lookup yields CDR1 SQVTM and CDR2 ANQGSEA. This CDR3 has 15 residues. The CDR3 DNA reads TGCAGCGTTGGGGGGGACAGGGGGCGCACAGAGACCCAGTACTTC. As protein: CSVGGDRGRTETQYF.

This chain joins TRBV29-1 and TRBJ1-2, with D possibly TRBD1 on 5 matching bases. There are 11 residues in the CDR3. CDR1 is SQVTM, CDR2 ANQGSEA, per germline. The V end was cut by 0 bases, the J end by 7 bases, with 6 bases between. The CDR3 reads CSVEEGVGYTF. The CDR3, as DNA: TGCAGCGTTGAAGAAGGGGTTGGCTACACCTTC.

The chain links TRBV2 to TRBJ1-3, with D unclear. The CDR3 length is 14 residues. Germline V gene data show CDR1 as SNHLY and CDR2 as FYNNEI. The V and J ends lost 8 bases and 0 bases respectively, with 11 bases between them. The CDR3 here is CASLLRLSGNTIYF. The CDR3 DNA sequence: TGTGCCAGCCTTCTTAGACTCTCTGGAAACACCATATATTTT.

The V and J genes are TRBV6-5 and TRBJ2-1; 9 bases agree with TRBD1. CDR3 length: 15 amino acids. Per the germline V gene, CDR1 is MNHEY and CDR2 is SVGAGI. V lost 5 bases and J lost 9; bases outside the gene matches: 11. This CDR3 reads CASSRNRGPVPEQFF. In nucleotides, the CDR3 is TGTGCCAGCAGTCGAAACAGGGGGCCGGTTCCTGAGCAGTTCTTC.